This T cell receptor beta chain was captured by sequencing in a study of blood T cell repertoires in COVID-19. Looking at the study overall: COVID-19 samples from acute and convalescent phases originated in the United States, Italy and Spain. PBMCs, B-cell-depleted T cells, or T cells provided the cDNA or gDNA that made up the material.

Followed longitudinally, the Seattle patients had been enrolled during active infection. Method: immunoSEQ multiplex PCR; TCRdb's copy keeps in-frame clones and lacks some. Counted here are some 220,000 clones, approximately 78% occurring once; the ten biggest clones make up approximately 5.6%. Germline V gene data show CDR1 as LGHDT and CDR2 as YNNKEL (reference sequence). With 0 bases removed from V and 4 bases from J, the gap between germline ends came to 9 bases. This CDR3 has 14 amino acids. This receptor was obtained from a woman between 65 and 79 years old with COVID-19, enrolled during active disease. The chain uses TRBV3-1 (or the pseudogene TRBV3-2) and TRBJ2-5; D is ambiguous. Sequenced input: peripheral blood. The CDR3 DNA follows: TGTGCCAGCAGCCAAGATAGTCTCACAGAGACCCAGTACTTC. Its translation: CASSQDSLTETQYF.